The 27 T cell receptor beta chains listed next were all sequenced from one sample in a study of shared clonotypes between healthy human individuals. Libraries were prepared by immunoSEQ multiplex PCR; TCRdb keeps only in-frame clonotypes and omits some of them. The table shows about 1 million clones, with approximately 76% occurring only once. What was sequenced was memory CD4+ T cells sorted from blood. Subset of the sample: CD45RA-negative fraction. These receptors were obtained from a man aged 18 to 30 in good health.

In nucleotides, the CDR3 is TGTGCCAGCAGCTTAGCGGGGACAGGGTATCAGCCCCAGCATTTT. Amino acid sequence: CASSLAGTGYQPQHF. V gene TRBV7-2 combines with J gene TRBJ1-5; TRBD1 aligns across 9 bases. Trimming removed 0 bases from V and 5 bases from J; junction bases left unmatched: 2. The CDR3 length is 15 residues. The germline V gene has CDR1 SGHTA and CDR2 FQGNSA.

This clone has more than one count but fewer than ten. The genes are TRBV20-1 and TRBJ2-1, with a weak D call TRBD1 (6 bases). Germline CDR1 is DFQATT and CDR2 is SNEGSKA (reference sequence). The CDR3 spans 11 residues. The CDR3 nucleotides read TGCAGCGCGTGGGAGACAGGTGAGCAGTTCTTC. Amino acid sequence: CSAWETGEQFF.

The V gene is TRBV18, the J gene TRBJ2-1, with 8 positions matching TRBD2. The CDR3 consists of 15 residues. Germline V CDR1 and CDR2: KGHSH, LQKENI. V gave up 3 bases and J gave up 4 bases; unmatched junction bases: 5. CDR3 sequence: CASSPGGAVYNEQFF. Here the CDR3 DNA reads TGTGCCAGCTCACCCGGGGGGGCCGTTTACAATGAGCAGTTCTTC.

There are a few counts of this clone. This sequence joins TRBV6-5 and TRBJ1-6; tentatively, D is TRBD1 (5 bases). Trimming cost V 6 bases and J 7 bases, with 16 bases left between them. The length of the CDR3 is 15 residues. CDR1 MNHEY and CDR2 SVGAGI come from the germline V gene. CDR3: CASREPGGRNSPLHF. CDR3 bases: TGTGCCAGCAGAGAGCCGGGGGGACGGAATTCACCCCTCCACTTT.

J is TRBJ1-4 and V is TRBV4-2; 7 nucleotides align to TRBD1. This CDR3 has 14 residues. CDR1 LGHNA and CDR2 YNFKEQ come from the germline V gene. After removal of 2 bases from V and 8 bases from J, the junction contained 5 bases not matched to a gene. CDR3 sequence: CASSQKGAGEKLFF. In DNA, the CDR3 is TGTGCCAGCAGCCAAAAGGGGGCAGGCGAAAAACTGTTTTTT.

V and J are TRBV5-5 and TRBJ1-2, with 7 positions matching TRBD1. The germline V gene has CDR1 SGHKS and CDR2 YYEKEE (reference sequence). J gave up 7 bases and V 4 bases, and 13 bases lay outside the gene matches. This CDR3 has 15 amino acids. CDR3 protein: CASSAVTGYEGGYTF. The CDR3 bases are TGTGCCAGCAGCGCCGTGACAGGGTATGAGGGTGGCTACACCTTC.

In regard to this clone: A much larger clone lies a single base off, so this may be a read error. The sample contains more than one DNA sequence encoding this CDR3. The chain recombines TRBV11-2 with TRBJ2-3; D unresolved. Deletions cut 3 bases from V and 3 bases from J, with 4 bases between. Germline-derived CDR1 and CDR2 are SGHAT and FQNNGV. CDR3 length equals 12 residues. CDR3 DNA sequence: TGTGCCAGCAGCTTCAGTACAGATACGCAGTATTTT. It yields the protein CASSFSTDTQYF.

About this clone: One junction end disagrees with the germline gene, perhaps due to a read error. The rearrangement joins TRBV7-7 to TRBJ1-2, with 11 bases fitting TRBD1. Germline CDR1 and CDR2: SSHAT and FNYEAQ (reference sequence). The CDR3 loop spans 19 amino acids. Here the CDR3 reads CASSLGLWDRGRWPYGYTF. CDR3 DNA: TGTGCTAGCAGCTTAGGTCTGTGGGACAGGGGGAGATGGCCCTATGGCTACACCTTC.

V usage is TRBV11-2 and J usage is TRBJ2-3; perhaps TRBD2 as D (5 bases). CDR3 length: 13 amino acids. V was clipped by 5 bases and J by 5 bases, with 11 bases between them. Germline-derived CDR1 and CDR2 are SGHAT and FQNNGV. CDR3 protein: CASSPGGVDTQYF. The CDR3, as DNA: TGTGCCAGCAGCCCAGGAGGCGTAGATACGCAGTATTTT.

The chain carries TRBV5-6 and TRBJ1-1, with D possibly TRBD1 on 5 matching bases. CDR1 is SGHDT, CDR2 YYEEEE, per germline. CDR3 size: 15 residues. V was clipped by 4 bases and J by 0 bases, with 13 bases between them. For the CDR3, the DNA is TGTGCCAGCAGCCCACTGGGACGGTTGAACACTGAAGCTTTCTTT. It specifies CASSPLGRLNTEAFF.

This sequence joins TRBV6-6 and TRBJ1-1; no definite D call. There are 13 residues in the CDR3. Trimming pared 4 bases from V and 1 base from J, leaving 7 bases between. The germline V gene has CDR1 MNHNY and CDR2 SVGAGI (reference sequence). The CDR3 DNA follows: TGTGCCAGCAGTTCCGGTCCGAACACTGAAGCTTTCTTT. Residues: CASSSGPNTEAFF.

The chain couples TRBV18 to TRBJ2-7; D is unclear. Germline lookup yields CDR1 KGHSH and CDR2 LQKENI. V lost 6 bases and J 0 bases, leaving 12 bases between the germline ends. The CDR3 sequence is 14 residues long. The CDR3 reads CASSRDLSSYEQYF. The DNA for the CDR3 is TGTGCCAGCTCTCGTGACCTTAGCTCCTACGAGCAGTACTTC.

The genes are TRBV11-1 and TRBJ2-1; D is ambiguous. This CDR3 is 13 amino acids long. With 0 bases removed from V and 8 bases from J, the gap between germline ends came to 8 bases. The germline gives CDR1 SGHAT, CDR2 FQDESV (reference sequence). The CDR3 spells CASSLAREDEQFF. Here the CDR3 DNA reads TGTGCCAGCAGCTTAGCGCGCGAGGATGAGCAGTTCTTC.

The V and J genes are TRBV12-5 and TRBJ2-3; D gene uncertain. With 4 bases removed from V and 3 bases from J, the gap between germline ends came to 8 bases. This CDR3 region has 13 residues. The germline V gene encodes CDR1 LGHNT and CDR2 FRNRAP. The CDR3 DNA is TGTGCTAGTGGTTCCACCACAACAGATACGCAGTATTTT. It is translated as CASGSTTTDTQYF.

This clone was picked up a small number of times. J is TRBJ1-1 and V is TRBV14; perhaps TRBD1 as D (5 bases). CDR1 and CDR2 from the germline V gene are SGHDN and FVKESK. This CDR3 has 13 residues. V lost 4 bases to trimming and J lost 3 bases, with 9 bases between them. The CDR3 DNA reads TGTGCCAGCAGCCGCGGGGGTCACACTGAAGCTTTCTTT. This codes for CASSRGGHTEAFF.

This chain connects TRBV7-8 to TRBJ2-2; D remains unclear. The CDR3 extends over 13 amino acids. Germline V gene sequence: CDR1 SGHVS, CDR2 FQNEAQ. The V end lost 11 bases, the J end lost 1 base, and 11 bases lay between the germline ends. CDR3 sequence (DNA): TGTGCCCTAGGCAAAGAGAACACCGGGGAGCTGTTTTTT. The encoded protein is CALGKENTGELFF.

The chain couples TRBV7-8 to TRBJ1-6; 7 bases map to TRBD1. The germline CDR1 and CDR2 sequences are SGHVS and FQNEAQ. The ends lost 7 bases at V and 7 bases at J; junction bases unmatched: 7. The CDR3 consists of 14 residues. CDR3 nucleotides: TGTGCCAGCACCGTGGGACAGCCGAATTCACCCCTCCACTTT. It is translated as CASTVGQPNSPLHF.

The V gene is TRBV5-1, the J gene TRBJ2-3; TRBD2 matches at 8 bases. V shed 2 bases and J 6 bases; nucleotides not matched to a gene: 11. Germline CDR1 and CDR2: SGHRS and YFSETQ. The CDR3 is 16 residues long. CDR3 loop: CASSLGLAGAFDTQYF. The DNA for the CDR3 is TGCGCCAGCAGCTTAGGCCTAGCGGGTGCGTTCGATACGCAGTATTTT.

This clone came up a few times. The chain carries TRBV7-9 and TRBJ2-5, with a weak D call TRBD1 (6 bases). Trimming shortened V by 4 bases and J by 5 bases, and 14 bases separated the two germline ends. Germline CDR1 SEHNR, CDR2 FQNEAQ (reference sequence). The CDR3 has 14 amino acids. Written as DNA, the CDR3 is TGTGCCAGCAGCTCCAGGACAGAGGGGGAGACCCAGTACTTC. Translated: CASSSRTEGETQYF.

This chain joins TRBV6-5 and TRBJ2-7; 9 nucleotides agree with TRBD2. Germline trimming cut 0 bases from V and 3 bases from J; bases unmatched to any gene: 6. The germline CDR1 and CDR2 sequences are MNHEY and SVGAGI. CDR3 length: 16 amino acids. This chain's CDR3 is CASSYSVAGGYYEQYF. CDR3 sequence (DNA): TGTGCCAGCAGTTACTCCGTTGCGGGAGGGTACTACGAGCAGTACTTC.

The chain recombines TRBV29-1 with TRBJ2-5; D uncertain. V lost 8 bases and J lost 4, with 11 bases in between. The V gene's germline CDR1 is SQVTM and CDR2 ANQGSEA. The CDR3 totals 11 residues. CDR3 in amino acids: CSLLEGETQYF. CDR3 sequence (DNA): TGCAGCCTCTTGGAAGGAGAGACCCAGTACTTC.

This clone was seen ten or more times. Other DNA sequences from this sample encode an identical CDR3 as well. The V and J genes are TRBV5-5 and TRBJ2-7, with D possibly being TRBD1 (6 bases). In germline, CDR1 is SGHKS, CDR2 YYEKEE (reference sequence). The CDR3 spans 13 residues. V was clipped by 2 bases and J by 2 bases, with 8 bases between them. The CDR3 DNA follows: TGTGCCAGCAGCTTCACAGGGACCTACGAGCAGTACTTC. It translates to CASSFTGTYEQYF.

This chain connects TRBV7-2 to TRBJ2-7; D not resolved. Trimming left V 5 bases short and J 0 bases short, with 8 bases between. Germline lookup yields CDR1 SGHTA and CDR2 FQGNSA. The CDR3 has 13 amino acids. DNA for the CDR3: TGTGCCAGCAGCCTGTGGGACTCCTACGAGCAGTACTTC. Its translation: CASSLWDSYEQYF.

This clone was seen a few times. The rearrangement joins TRBV12-5 to TRBJ1-1; perhaps TRBD1 as D (5 bases). Per the germline V gene, CDR1 is LGHNT and CDR2 is FRNRAP. The CDR3 contains 9 residues. V was pared by 9 bases and J by 8 bases, with 7 bases between. CDR3 nucleotides: TGTGCTAGGGGGCCCGAAGCTTTCTTT. Its protein is CARGPEAFF. Full variable domain (outside the CDR3, taken from reference TRBV12-5 and TRBJ1-1): DARVTQTPRHKVTEMGQEVTMRCQPILGHNTVFWYRQTMMQGLELLAYFRNRAPLDDSGMPKDRFSAEMPDATLATLKIQPSEPRDSAVYFCARGPEAFFGQGTRLTVV.

The V call is TRBV7-2, the J call TRBJ2-1; no definite D call. The germline CDR1 and CDR2 sequences are SGHTA and FQGNSA. Deletions cut 5 bases from V and 0 bases from J, with 11 bases between. This CDR3 comprises 15 residues. CDR3 nucleotides: TGTGCCAGCAGCCCCCTGGTTAGCTCCTACAATGAGCAGTTCTTC. It specifies CASSPLVSSYNEQFF.

This chain uses TRBV7-2 with TRBJ2-5; no definite D call. Germline CDR1 is SGHTA and CDR2 is FQGNSA. V gave up 5 bases and J gave up 5 bases, with 6 bases separating them. The CDR3 runs to 11 residues. In DNA form, the CDR3 reads TGTGCCAGCAGCCCCTCCGAGACCCAGTACTTC. It specifies CASSPSETQYF.

This chain links TRBV5-1 with TRBJ2-7, with a possible D match to TRBD1 (7 bases). Trimming stripped 5 bases from V and 3 bases from J, with 21 bases between. Germline lookup yields CDR1 SGHRS and CDR2 YFSETQ. The CDR3 loop spans 16 amino acids. The CDR3 nucleotides are TGCGCCAGCAGGGGGGGACAGCTCCAAGAAATCTACGAGCAGTACTTC. This sequence encodes CASRGGQLQEIYEQYF.